This T cell receptor beta chain stems from a study of T cell responses to AZD1222 COVID-19 vaccine. Study-level findings and limits: A mostly white British donor set with more females was recruited, and clonal diversity was possibly underestimated. Seropositivity was recorded at baseline in only 6 or 7 AZD1222 recipients. Repertoires were sampled only after the peak T cell response.

J lost 6 bases, V lost 10 bases, and 6 bases had no gene match. The CDR3 extends over 13 amino acids. This clone showed up just a few times. Its matching antigen is unknown. Data came from immunoSEQ multiplex PCR; TCRdb stores just in-frame clones and leaves some out. Here the sample spans about 100,000 clones, 87% being singletons. The clonotype comes from an adult who received the AZD1222 COVID-19 vaccine. This specimen consisted of peripheral blood, obtained 28 days after the second AZD1222 dose. The V gene is TRBV12-3 or TRBV12-4, the J gene TRBJ1-6; 7 bases are shared with TRBD1. This CDR3 reads CATKQGINSPLHF. CDR3 DNA sequence: TGTGCCACCAAACAGGGGATTAATTCACCCCTCCACTTT.